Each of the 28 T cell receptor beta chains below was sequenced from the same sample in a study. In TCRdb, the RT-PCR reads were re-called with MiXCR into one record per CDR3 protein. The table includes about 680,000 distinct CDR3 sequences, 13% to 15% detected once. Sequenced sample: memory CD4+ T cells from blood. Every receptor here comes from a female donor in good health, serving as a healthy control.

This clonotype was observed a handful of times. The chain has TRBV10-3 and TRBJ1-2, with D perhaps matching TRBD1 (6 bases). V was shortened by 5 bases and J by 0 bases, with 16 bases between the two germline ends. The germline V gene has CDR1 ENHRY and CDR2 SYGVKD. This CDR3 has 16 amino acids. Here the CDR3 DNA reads TGTGCCATCAGTCAGGGGATGCCAGGTCCTAACTATGGCTACACCTTC. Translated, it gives CAISQGMPGPNYGYTF.

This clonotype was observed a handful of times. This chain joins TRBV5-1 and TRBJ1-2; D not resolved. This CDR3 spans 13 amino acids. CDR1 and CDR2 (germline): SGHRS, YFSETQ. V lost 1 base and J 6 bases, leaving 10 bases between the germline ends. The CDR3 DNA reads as TGCGCCAGCAGCTTGAGTTTCGCGGATGGCTACACCTTC. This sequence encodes CASSLSFADGYTF.

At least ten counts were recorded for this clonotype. The CDR3 here is CASSQHPSEGNEQFF. In DNA form, the CDR3 reads TGCGCCAGCAGCCAACACCCCTCGGAGGGCAATGAGCAGTTCTTC. The V call is TRBV4-3, the J call TRBJ2-1; the D gene is possibly TRBD2 (6 bases). The germline V gene has CDR1 LGHNA and CDR2 YSLEER. The CDR3 is made up of 15 amino acids. Trimming left V 2 bases short and J 6 bases short, with 14 bases between.

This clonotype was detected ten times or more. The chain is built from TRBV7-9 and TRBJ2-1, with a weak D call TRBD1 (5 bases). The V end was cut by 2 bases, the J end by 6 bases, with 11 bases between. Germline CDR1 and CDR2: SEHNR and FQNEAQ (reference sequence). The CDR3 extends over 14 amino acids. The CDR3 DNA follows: TGTGCCAGCAGCTTAAATGGGCAGGGCAATGAGCAGTTCTTC. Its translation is CASSLNGQGNEQFF.

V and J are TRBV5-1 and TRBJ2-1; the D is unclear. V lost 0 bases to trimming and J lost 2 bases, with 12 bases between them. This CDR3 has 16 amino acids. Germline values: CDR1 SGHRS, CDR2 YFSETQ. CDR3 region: CASSLAMGFTYNEQFF. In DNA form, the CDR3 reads TGCGCCAGCAGCTTGGCCATGGGATTTACCTACAATGAGCAGTTCTTC.

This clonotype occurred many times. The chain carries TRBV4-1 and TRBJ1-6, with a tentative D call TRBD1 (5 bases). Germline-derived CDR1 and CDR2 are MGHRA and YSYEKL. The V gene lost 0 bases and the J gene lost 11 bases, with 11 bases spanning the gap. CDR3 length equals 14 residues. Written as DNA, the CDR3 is TGCGCCAGCAGCCAAGAGAAGGGGACGGCACCCCTCCACTTT. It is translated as CASSQEKGTAPLHF.

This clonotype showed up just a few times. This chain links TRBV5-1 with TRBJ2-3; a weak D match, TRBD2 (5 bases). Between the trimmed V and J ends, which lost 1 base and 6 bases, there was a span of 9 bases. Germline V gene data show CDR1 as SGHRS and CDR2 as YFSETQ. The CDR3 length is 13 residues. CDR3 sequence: CASSLRRADTQYF. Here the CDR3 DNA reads TGCGCCAGCAGCTTGAGGCGGGCGGATACGCAGTATTTT.

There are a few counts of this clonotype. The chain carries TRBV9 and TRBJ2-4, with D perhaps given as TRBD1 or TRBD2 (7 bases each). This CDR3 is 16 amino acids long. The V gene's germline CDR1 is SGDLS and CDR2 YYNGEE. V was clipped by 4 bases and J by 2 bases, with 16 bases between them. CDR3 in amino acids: CASSQGGMLTKNIQYF. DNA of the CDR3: TGTGCCAGCAGCCAGGGGGGGATGTTGACCAAAAACATTCAGTACTTC.

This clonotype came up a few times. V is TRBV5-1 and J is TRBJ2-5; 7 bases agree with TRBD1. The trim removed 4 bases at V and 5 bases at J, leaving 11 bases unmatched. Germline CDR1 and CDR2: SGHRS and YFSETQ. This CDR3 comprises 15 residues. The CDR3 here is CASSPTGTEGETQYF. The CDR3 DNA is TGCGCCAGCAGCCCAACCGGGACAGAGGGGGAGACCCAGTACTTC.

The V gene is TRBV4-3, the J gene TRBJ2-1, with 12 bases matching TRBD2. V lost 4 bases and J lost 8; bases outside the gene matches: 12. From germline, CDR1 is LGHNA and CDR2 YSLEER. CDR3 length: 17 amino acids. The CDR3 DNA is TGCGCCAGCAGCCCCCGACTAGCGGGAGTACGTTCTTATGAGCAGTTCTTC. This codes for CASSPRLAGVRSYEQFF.

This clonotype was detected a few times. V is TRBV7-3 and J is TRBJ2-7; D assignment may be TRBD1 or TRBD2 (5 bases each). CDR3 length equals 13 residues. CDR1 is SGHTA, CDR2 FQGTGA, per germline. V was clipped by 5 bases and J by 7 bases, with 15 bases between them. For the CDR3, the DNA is TGTGCCAGCAGCCTTGGGACCTTCACGGAGCAGTACTTC. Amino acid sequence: CASSLGTFTEQYF.

The CDR3 loop reads CATTQGKMNTEAFF. The CDR3 DNA sequence: TGTGCCACTACACAGGGAAAAATGAACACTGAAGCTTTCTTT. The chain carries TRBV2 and TRBJ1-1; D is possibly TRBD1 (6 bases). V dropped 10 bases and J dropped 0 bases, with 15 bases sitting between them. The CDR3 contains 14 residues. Germline lookup yields CDR1 SNHLY and CDR2 FYNNEI.

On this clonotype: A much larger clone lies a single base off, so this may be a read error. CDR3 amino acids: CASNRILADTQYF. The CDR3 nucleotides read TGTGCCAGCAATCGAATCCTAGCGGATACGCAGTATTTT. V and J are TRBV9 and TRBJ2-3, with D possibly being TRBD2 (6 bases). The CDR3 is made up of 13 amino acids. The germline V gene encodes CDR1 SGDLS and CDR2 YYNGEE. V lost 6 bases, J lost 6 bases, and 14 bases lay in between.

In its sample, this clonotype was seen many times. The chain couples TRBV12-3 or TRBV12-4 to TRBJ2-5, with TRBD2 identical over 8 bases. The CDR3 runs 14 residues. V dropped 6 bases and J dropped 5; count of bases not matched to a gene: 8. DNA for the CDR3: TGTGCCAGCAGCCTACTTAGCGGGACTGAGACCCAGTACTTC. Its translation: CASSLLSGTETQYF.

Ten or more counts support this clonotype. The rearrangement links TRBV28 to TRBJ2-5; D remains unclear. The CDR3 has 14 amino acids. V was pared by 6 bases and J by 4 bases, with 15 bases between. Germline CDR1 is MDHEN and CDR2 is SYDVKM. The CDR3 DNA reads TGTGCCAGCAGCACATCCCAGTCTGCAGAGACCCAGTACTTC. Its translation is CASSTSQSAETQYF. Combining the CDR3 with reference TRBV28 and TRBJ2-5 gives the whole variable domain DVKVTQSSRYLVKRTGEKVFLECVQDMDHENMFWYRQDPGLGLRLIYFSYDVKMKEKGDIPEGYSVSREKKERFSLILESASTNQTSMYLCASSTSQSAETQYFGPGTRLLVL.

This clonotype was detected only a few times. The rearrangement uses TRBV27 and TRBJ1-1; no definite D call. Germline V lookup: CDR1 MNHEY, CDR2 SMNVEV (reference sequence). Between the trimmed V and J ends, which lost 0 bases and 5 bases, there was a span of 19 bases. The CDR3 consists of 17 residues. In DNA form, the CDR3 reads TGTGCCAGCAGTTTATCGCCATCCCATCTAAGGTGGACTGAAGCTTTCTTT. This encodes CASSLSPSHLRWTEAFF.

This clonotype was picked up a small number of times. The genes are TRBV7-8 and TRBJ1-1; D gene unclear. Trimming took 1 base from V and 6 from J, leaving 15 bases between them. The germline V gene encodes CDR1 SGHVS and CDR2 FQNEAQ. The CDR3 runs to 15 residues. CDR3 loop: CASSLVPLGNPEAFF. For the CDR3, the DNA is TGTGCCAGCAGCTTAGTACCGTTGGGAAATCCTGAAGCTTTCTTT. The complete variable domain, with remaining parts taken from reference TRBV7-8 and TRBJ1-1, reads GAGVSQSPRYKVAKRGQDVALRCDPISGHVSLFWYQQALGQGPEFLTYFQNEAQLDKSGLPSDRFFAERPEGSVSTLKIQRTQQEDSAVYLCASSLVPLGNPEAFFGQGTRLTVV.

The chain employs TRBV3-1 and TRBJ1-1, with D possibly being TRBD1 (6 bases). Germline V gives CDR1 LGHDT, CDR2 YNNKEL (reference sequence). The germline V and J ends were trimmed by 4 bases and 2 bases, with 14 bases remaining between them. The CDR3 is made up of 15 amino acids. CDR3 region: CASSRPGQINTEAFF. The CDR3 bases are TGTGCCAGCAGCCGACCTGGACAGATAAACACTGAAGCTTTCTTT.

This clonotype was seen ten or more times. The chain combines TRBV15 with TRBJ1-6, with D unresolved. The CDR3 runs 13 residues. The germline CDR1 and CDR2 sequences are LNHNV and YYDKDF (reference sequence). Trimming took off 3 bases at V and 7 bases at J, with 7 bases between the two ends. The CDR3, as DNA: TGTGCCACCAGCAGCTTGTTAAATTCACCCCTCCACTTT. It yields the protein CATSSLLNSPLHF.

The CDR3 sequence is CAWSLGQAAGETQYF. CDR3 coding DNA: TGTGCCTGGAGTTTGGGTCAGGCCGCCGGGGAGACCCAGTACTTC. The chain combines TRBV30 with TRBJ2-5; D is ambiguous. The CDR3 runs to 15 residues. The ends were cut back, 2 bases at V and 5 bases at J, with 18 bases in the middle. Germline-derived CDR1 and CDR2 are GTSNPN and SVGIG (reference sequence).

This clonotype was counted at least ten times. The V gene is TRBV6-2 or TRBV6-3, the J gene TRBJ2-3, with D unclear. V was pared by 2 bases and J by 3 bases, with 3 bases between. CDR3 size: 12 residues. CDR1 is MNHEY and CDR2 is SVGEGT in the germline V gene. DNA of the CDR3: TGTGCCAGCAGTTACCCGACAGATACGCAGTATTTT. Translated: CASSYPTDTQYF.

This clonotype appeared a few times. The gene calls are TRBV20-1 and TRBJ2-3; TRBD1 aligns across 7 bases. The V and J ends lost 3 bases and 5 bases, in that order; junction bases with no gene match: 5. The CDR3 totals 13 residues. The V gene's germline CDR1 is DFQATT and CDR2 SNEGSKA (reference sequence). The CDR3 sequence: CSASQGDVDTQYF. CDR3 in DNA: TGCAGTGCTAGTCAGGGGGATGTAGATACGCAGTATTTT.

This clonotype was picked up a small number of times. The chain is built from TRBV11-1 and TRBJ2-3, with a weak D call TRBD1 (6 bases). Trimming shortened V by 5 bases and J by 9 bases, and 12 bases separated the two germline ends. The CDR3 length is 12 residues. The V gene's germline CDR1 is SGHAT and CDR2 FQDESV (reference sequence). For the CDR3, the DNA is TGTGCCAGCAGCACCAACAGGGAGACGCAGTATTTT. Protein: CASSTNRETQYF.

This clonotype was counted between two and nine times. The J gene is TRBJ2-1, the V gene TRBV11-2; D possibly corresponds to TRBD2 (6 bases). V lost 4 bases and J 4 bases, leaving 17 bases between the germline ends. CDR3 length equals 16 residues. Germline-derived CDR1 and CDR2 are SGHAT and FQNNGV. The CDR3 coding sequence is TGTGCCAGCAGCTCTTGGCGACTAGATAGATACAATGAGCAGTTCTTC. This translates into CASSSWRLDRYNEQFF.

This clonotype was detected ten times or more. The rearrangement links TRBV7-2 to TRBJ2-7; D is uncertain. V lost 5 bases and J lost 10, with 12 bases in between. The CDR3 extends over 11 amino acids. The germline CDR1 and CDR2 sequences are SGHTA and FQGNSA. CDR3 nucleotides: TGTGCCAGCAGCCTCGGCTCTGGTCAGTACTTC. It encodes CASSLGSGQYF.

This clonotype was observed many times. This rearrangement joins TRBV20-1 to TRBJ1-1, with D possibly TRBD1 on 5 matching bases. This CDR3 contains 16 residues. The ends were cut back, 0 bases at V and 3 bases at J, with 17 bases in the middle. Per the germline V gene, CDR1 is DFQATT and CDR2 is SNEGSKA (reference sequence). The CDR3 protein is CSARDLVTGTYTEAFF. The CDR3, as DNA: TGCAGTGCTAGAGATCTGGTGACCGGGACGTACACTGAAGCTTTCTTT.

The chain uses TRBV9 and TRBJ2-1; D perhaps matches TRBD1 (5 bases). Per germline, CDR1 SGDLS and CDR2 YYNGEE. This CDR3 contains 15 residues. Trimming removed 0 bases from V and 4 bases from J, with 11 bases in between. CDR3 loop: CASSVGSAGYNEQFF. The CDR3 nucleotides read TGTGCCAGCAGCGTAGGGTCCGCAGGGTACAATGAGCAGTTCTTC. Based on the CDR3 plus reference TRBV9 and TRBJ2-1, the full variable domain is DSGVTQTPKHLITATGQRVTLRCSPRSGDLSVYWYQQSLDQGLQFLIQYYNGEERAKGNILERFSAQQFPDLHSELNLSSLELGDSALYFCASSVGSAGYNEQFFGPGTRLTVL.

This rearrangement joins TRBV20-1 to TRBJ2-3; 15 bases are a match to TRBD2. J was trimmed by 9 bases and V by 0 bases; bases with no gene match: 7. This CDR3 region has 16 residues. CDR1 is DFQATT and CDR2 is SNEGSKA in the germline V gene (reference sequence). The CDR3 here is CSARDRTSGRARTQYF. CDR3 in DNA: TGCAGTGCTAGAGATAGGACTAGCGGGAGGGCCCGGACGCAGTATTTT.